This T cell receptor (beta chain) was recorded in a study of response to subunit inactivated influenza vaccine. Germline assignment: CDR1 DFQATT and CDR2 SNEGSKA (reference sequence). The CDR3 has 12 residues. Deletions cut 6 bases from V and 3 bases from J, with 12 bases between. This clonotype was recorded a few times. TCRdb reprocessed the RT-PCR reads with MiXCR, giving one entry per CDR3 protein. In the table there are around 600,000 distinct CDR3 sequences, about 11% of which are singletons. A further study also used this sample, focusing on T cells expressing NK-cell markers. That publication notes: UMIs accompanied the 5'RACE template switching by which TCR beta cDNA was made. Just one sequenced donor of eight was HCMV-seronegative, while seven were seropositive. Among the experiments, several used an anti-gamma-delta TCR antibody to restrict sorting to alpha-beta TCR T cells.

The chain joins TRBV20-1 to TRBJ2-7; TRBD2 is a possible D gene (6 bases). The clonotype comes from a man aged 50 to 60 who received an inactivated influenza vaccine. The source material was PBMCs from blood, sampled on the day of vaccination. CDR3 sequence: CSAKWRDYEQYF. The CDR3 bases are TGCAGTGCCAAATGGCGGGACTACGAGCAGTACTTC.